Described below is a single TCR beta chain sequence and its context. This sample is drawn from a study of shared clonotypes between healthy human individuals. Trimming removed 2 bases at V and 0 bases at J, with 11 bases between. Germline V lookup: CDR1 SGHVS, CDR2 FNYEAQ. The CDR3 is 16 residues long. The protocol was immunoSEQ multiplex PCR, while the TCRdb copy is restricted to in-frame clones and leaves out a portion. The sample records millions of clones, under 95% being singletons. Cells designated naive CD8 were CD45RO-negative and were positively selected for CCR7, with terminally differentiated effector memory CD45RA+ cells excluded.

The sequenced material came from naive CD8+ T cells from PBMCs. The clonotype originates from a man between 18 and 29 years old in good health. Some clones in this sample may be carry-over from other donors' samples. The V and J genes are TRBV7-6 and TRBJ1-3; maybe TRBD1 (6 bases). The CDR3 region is CASSLWTEPSGNTIYF. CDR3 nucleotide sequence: TGTGCCAGCAGCTTATGGACAGAACCCTCTGGAAACACCATATATTTT. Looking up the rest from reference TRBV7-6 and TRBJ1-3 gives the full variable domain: GAGVSQSPRYKVTKRGQDVALRCDPISGHVSLYWYRQALGQGPEFLTYFNYEAQQDKSGLPNDRFSAERPEGSISTLTIQRTEQRDSAMYRCASSLWTEPSGNTIYFGEGSWLTVV.